What follows are 14 T cell receptor beta chains derived from one specimen sequenced in a study of CD8 T cells in ankylosing spondylitis. General study findings and limits: Made up of several highly homologous variants, a TCR beta motif appeared characteristic of ankylosing spondylitis blood.

TCRdb independently ran MiXCR on the 5' RACE reads; one entry per CDR3 protein. The sample records approximately 520,000 distinct CDR3 sequences, 5.3% being singletons. For these receptors, no antigen is known. The material sequenced was blood, either unsorted or a sorted T cell fraction (not recorded which). The receptors were gathered from a male donor with ankylosing spondylitis.

The chain has TRBV7-2 and TRBJ2-3; 10 bases fit TRBD2. Trimming cost V 5 bases and J 2 bases; bases outside gene matches: 7. Germline V CDR1 and CDR2: SGHTA, FQGNSA. This CDR3 comprises 16 residues. CDR3 sequence: CASSTRTSGPTDTQYF. The DNA for the CDR3 is TGTGCCAGCAGCACTCGGACTAGCGGCCCCACAGATACGCAGTATTTT.

The table lists this clonotype with a few counts. The J gene is TRBJ2-7, the V gene TRBV20-1, with TRBD1 identical over 10 bases. The trim removed 0 bases at V and 9 bases at J, leaving 11 bases unmatched. Germline V gene lookup returns CDR1 DFQATT and CDR2 SNEGSKA (reference sequence). This CDR3 spans 15 amino acids. The CDR3 DNA reads TGCAGTGCTAGAGATTTGGGACAGGGGCCTACGGGGCAGTACTTC. This translates into CSARDLGQGPTGQYF.

This clonotype was recorded many times. The chain employs TRBV20-1 and TRBJ1-4; D uncertain. V dropped 6 bases and J dropped 6 bases, with 20 bases sitting between them. The CDR3 spans 15 residues. The germline V gene encodes CDR1 DFQATT and CDR2 SNEGSKA (reference sequence). CDR3 DNA: TGCAGTGCCGCGCCAGGACGGGTAGCGGATGAAAAACTGTTTTTT. It translates to CSAAPGRVADEKLFF.

In this sample, this clonotype turned up a few times. This chain connects TRBV18 to TRBJ2-7; D not certain. This CDR3 has 14 residues. V shed 2 bases and J shed 9 bases, with 17 bases lying between them. Germline V lookup: CDR1 KGHSH, CDR2 LQKENI. CDR3 region: CASSPDTTPVGQYF. The CDR3 nucleotides are TGTGCCAGCTCACCAGACACGACTCCCGTAGGGCAGTACTTC.

This clonotype has only a few counts. This rearrangement joins TRBV7-2 to TRBJ2-6; no clear D gene. The CDR3 contains 15 residues. Germline V gene sequence: CDR1 SGHTA, CDR2 FQGNSA. V lost 3 bases and J lost 1, with 7 bases in between. The DNA for the CDR3 is TGTGCCAGCAGCTTTAAGGTTTCTGGGGCCAACGTCCTGACTTTC. Its protein product is CASSFKVSGANVLTF.

The CDR3 coding sequence is TGTGCCAGCAGCTTAGTGACGCGGGGCAATGAGCAGTTCTTC. Encoded protein: CASSLVTRGNEQFF. J is TRBJ2-1 and V is TRBV11-1; D may be TRBD2 (6 bases). V dropped 1 base and J dropped 6 bases, with 10 bases sitting between them. CDR1 is SGHAT and CDR2 is FQDESV in the germline V gene (reference sequence). The CDR3 length is 14 residues.

This clonotype has ten or more counts. V is TRBV29-1 and J is TRBJ2-1; 7 nucleotides match TRBD2. The CDR3 covers 13 residues. After removal of 4 bases from V and 8 bases from J, the junction contained 8 bases not matched to a gene. The germline V gene encodes CDR1 SQVTM and CDR2 ANQGSEA. The CDR3 here is CSVAGRLEDEQFF. In nucleotides, the CDR3 is TGCAGCGTTGCCGGGAGGCTTGAAGATGAGCAGTTCTTC.

The chain links TRBV7-9 to TRBJ2-7; D is perhaps TRBD1 or TRBD2 (6 bases each). Germline CDR1 and CDR2: SEHNR and FQNEAQ (reference sequence). V lost 5 bases, J lost 5 bases, and 22 bases lay in between. The CDR3 runs 16 residues. The CDR3 loop is CASSPGDSAAENEQYF. CDR3 nucleotide sequence: TGTGCCAGCAGCCCAGGGGACTCCGCGGCCGAAAACGAGCAGTACTTC.

The chain combines TRBV27 with TRBJ2-7; maybe TRBD2 (6 bases). V was pared by 5 bases and J by 1 base, with 18 bases between. This CDR3 comprises 16 residues. The germline V gene encodes CDR1 MNHEY and CDR2 SMNVEV (reference sequence). CDR3 residues: CASSRTPRGASYEQYF. The CDR3 coding sequence is TGTGCCAGCAGTCGCACCCCGCGCGGGGCTTCCTACGAGCAGTACTTC.

This clonotype was seen many times. The gene calls are TRBV11-3 and TRBJ2-1, with D possibly TRBD2 on 6 matching bases. The CDR3 has 14 residues. Trimming pared 3 bases from V and 3 bases from J, leaving 9 bases between. Germline V gene sequence: CDR1 SGHNT, CDR2 YENEEA. DNA for the CDR3: TGTGCCAGCAGCTTCTCGGGAGACTACAATGAGCAGTTCTTC. Encoded protein: CASSFSGDYNEQFF.

In its sample, this clonotype was seen many times. The rearrangement uses TRBV29-1 and TRBJ2-3; 7 bases agree with TRBD2. CDR1 SQVTM and CDR2 ANQGSEA come from the germline V gene. V shed 2 bases and J 10 bases; nucleotides not matched to a gene: 12. CDR3 length: 14 amino acids. Here the CDR3 reads CSVEPGGGVHSQYF. For the CDR3, the DNA is TGCAGCGTTGAACCGGGAGGAGGCGTTCACTCGCAGTATTTT.

This clonotype came up a few times. The CDR3 DNA is TGCAGTGCTGGGGGGGAAGGGAGCACTGAAGCTTTCTTT. It specifies CSAGGEGSTEAFF. The gene calls are TRBV20-1 and TRBJ1-1, with D perhaps matching TRBD1 (5 bases). Germline V gives CDR1 DFQATT, CDR2 SNEGSKA (reference sequence). CDR3 length: 13 amino acids. Trimming removed 5 bases at V and 4 bases at J, with 14 bases between.

This clonotype was picked up many times. This chain uses TRBV20-1 with TRBJ2-7, with a possible D match to TRBD1 (5 bases). The V gene's germline CDR1 is DFQATT and CDR2 SNEGSKA (reference sequence). This CDR3 spans 13 amino acids. Trimming shortened V by 7 bases and J by 3 bases, and 16 bases separated the two germline ends. Here the CDR3 reads CSVSPGPNYEQYF. The CDR3 bases are TGCAGTGTTAGCCCAGGGCCCAACTACGAGCAGTACTTC.

This clonotype was seen many times. This rearrangement joins TRBV16 to TRBJ1-4, with a possible D match to TRBD1 (5 bases). The CDR3 is 14 amino acids. With 0 bases removed from V and 6 bases from J, the gap between germline ends came to 8 bases. The germline V gene encodes CDR1 KGHSY and CDR2 FQNENV. CDR3 nucleotide sequence: TGTGCCAGCAGCCAATCAGGGGCCTATGAAAAACTGTTTTTT. Its translation: CASSQSGAYEKLFF.